These 24 T cell receptor beta chains came from one sample sequenced in a study of CXCR3-negative and CXCR3-positive naive CD8 T cells (dated 2019 in TCRdb). These reads were obtained on a NextSeq 550. The Human TCR Profiling Kit (MiLaboratory) was used to make UMI-labeled 5' RACE TRB cDNA libraries. Reads reprocessed by TCRdb are summarized as one entry per CDR3 protein sequence, and DNA is absent. This sample's table lists 75,000 to 95,000 distinct CDR3 sequences. Clones ranked in the top ten supply 1.1% of the sample. Sequencing used naive CXCR3- CD8+ T cells from blood. The sample's cell subset or site, from its label and the paper: CD45RO-CCR7+CD27+CD95- naive CD8+ T cells lacking CXCR3 (TNR3-). The receptors derive from a human donor in good health. Some clones in this sample may be carry-over from other donors' samples.

The rearrangement links TRBV29-1 to TRBJ1-1. In germline, CDR1 is SQVTM, CDR2 ANQGSEA. This CDR3 region has 14 residues. CDR3 in amino acids: CSAKTVTMNTEAFF.

V usage is TRBV7-2 and J usage is TRBJ2-3; no DNA is available, so the TRBD2 call from TCRdb remains unchecked. CDR1 is SGHTA and CDR2 is FQGNSA in the germline V gene. This CDR3 region has 14 residues. CDR3 protein: CASSALTSTDTQYF. Drawing the rest from reference TRBV7-2 and TRBJ2-3, the complete variable domain is GAGVSQSPSNKVTEKGKDVELRCDPISGHTALYWYRQSLGQGLEFLIYFQGNSAPDKSGLPSDRFSAERTGGSVSTLTIQRTQQEDSAVYLCASSALTSTDTQYFGPGTRLTVL.

The chain couples TRBV7-2 to TRBJ2-7; absent DNA, TCRdb's TRBD2 call cannot be checked. This CDR3 has 15 amino acids. The germline V gene has CDR1 SGHTA and CDR2 FQGNSA. The CDR3 protein is CASSFLAGGPYEQYF.

The genes are TRBV12-3 or TRBV12-4 and TRBJ2-1. The CDR3 consists of 15 residues. CDR3 in amino acids: CASSLEQPEYNEQFF.

The CDR3 spells CSAETNTDTQYF. This chain links TRBV20-1 with TRBJ2-3. Germline CDR1 and CDR2: DFQATT and SNEGSKA (reference sequence). The CDR3 is 12 residues long.

This sequence joins TRBV29-1 and TRBJ1-2; absent DNA, TCRdb's TRBD1 call cannot be checked. CDR1 is SQVTM and CDR2 is ANQGSEA in the germline V gene. The CDR3 runs to 14 residues. CDR3 residues: CSGRTGSLYGGYTF.

This chain connects TRBV7-2 to TRBJ2-2; TCRdb outputs TRBD2, but without DNA this stays unchecked. CDR1 and CDR2 from the germline V gene are SGHTA and FQGNSA. This CDR3 comprises 18 residues. CDR3 sequence: CASSLGLAETRWTGELFF.

The chain is built from TRBV7-9 and TRBJ2-6. The CDR3 extends over 17 amino acids. Germline loops: CDR1 SEHNR, CDR2 FQNEAQ (reference sequence). CDR3 sequence: CASSLEPRPTGANVLTF.

This sequence joins TRBV21-1 and TRBJ1-1; the TRBD1 assignment by TCRdb is unverifiable without DNA. TRBV21-1 is designated a pseudogene. The CDR3 extends over 15 amino acids. CDR3 amino acids: CASTQGGKGDTEAFF.

This chain joins TRBV5-1 and TRBJ1-6. The CDR3 runs to 15 residues. The germline gives CDR1 SGHRS, CDR2 YFSETQ. CDR3 loop: CASSQERAGTSPLHF. The whole variable domain, filled in from reference TRBV5-1 and TRBJ1-6, reads KAGVTQTPRYLIKTRGQQVTLSCSPISGHRSVSWYQQTPGQGLQFLFEYFSETQRNKGNFPGRFSGRQFSNSRSEMNVSTLELGDSALYLCASSQERAGTSPLHFGNGTRLTVT.

The chain is built from TRBV13 and TRBJ1-2; there is no DNA to check the TCRdb D call of TRBD1. Germline V lookup: CDR1 PRHDT, CDR2 FYEKMQ (reference sequence). The CDR3 sequence is 16 residues long. The CDR3 loop is CASRTGTEAPNYGYTF.

The V call is TRBV7-8, the J call TRBJ2-2; TCRdb names TRBD1, which stays unverified in the absence of DNA. Germline V gene data show CDR1 as SGHVS and CDR2 as FQNEAQ. The CDR3 is 17 amino acids. CDR3 sequence: CASDDRGRLNEAGELFF.

The chain couples TRBV7-2 to TRBJ2-2; TCRdb selects TRBD2, and the lack of DNA leaves this call unchecked. This CDR3 is built from 13 residues. Germline loops: CDR1 SGHTA, CDR2 FQGNSA. This CDR3 reads CASSRLATGELFF.

The chain combines TRBV20-1 with TRBJ1-1; without DNA, the TCRdb call of TRBD1 cannot be checked. CDR1 DFQATT and CDR2 SNEGSKA come from the germline V gene (reference sequence). There are 16 residues in the CDR3. The chain's CDR3 is CSARDDGVRGLGEAFF.

The V gene is TRBV12-3 or TRBV12-4, the J gene TRBJ2-7; TCRdb's D call, TRBD2, is unchecked because there is no DNA. CDR3 size: 16 residues. The CDR3 loop reads CASSNEVEGDYREQYF.

The chain carries TRBV29-1 and TRBJ2-1; the TRBD2 assignment by TCRdb is unverifiable without DNA. Looked up from germline, CDR1 is SQVTM and CDR2 is ANQGSEA. CDR3 length equals 13 residues. CDR3: CSVLPGTYNEQFF.

The CDR3: CASSQETPGPTDTQYF. The V gene is TRBV4-2, the J gene TRBJ2-3; the TCRdb call, TRBD1, lacks DNA for checking. The CDR3 is made up of 16 amino acids. Germline V CDR1 and CDR2: LGHNA, YNFKEQ.

V gene TRBV9 combines with J gene TRBJ2-7. The CDR3 is made up of 12 amino acids. Germline V CDR1 and CDR2: SGDLS, YYNGEE. The CDR3 reads CASSPHLGEQYF. The full variable domain, with the rest looked up from reference TRBV9 and TRBJ2-7, is DSGVTQTPKHLITATGQRVTLRCSPRSGDLSVYWYQQSLDQGLQFLIQYYNGEERAKGNILERFSAQQFPDLHSELNLSSLELGDSALYFCASSPHLGEQYFGPGTRLTVT.

This rearrangement joins TRBV7-9 to TRBJ2-7; TCRdb returns TRBD2, unconfirmable since there is no DNA. The CDR3 spans 14 residues. Per germline, CDR1 SEHNR and CDR2 FQNEAQ (reference sequence). The CDR3 region is CASSPRTRPYEQYF.

The chain uses TRBV5-1 and TRBJ2-1; TCRdb proposes TRBD2, but this gene call is untestable without DNA. CDR3 size: 14 residues. Germline V gene lookup returns CDR1 SGHRS and CDR2 YFSETQ. The CDR3 here is CASSFLAGVSEQFF.

The V gene is TRBV6-5, the J gene TRBJ1-4; TCRdb names TRBD1, which stays unverified in the absence of DNA. Germline assignment: CDR1 MNHEY and CDR2 SVGAGI. The CDR3 is 16 amino acids. CDR3: CASSLLPKLTGEQLFF.

V and J are TRBV5-5 and TRBJ2-7; checking the TCRdb D call of TRBD1 is not possible without DNA. The CDR3 extends over 15 amino acids. Germline V lookup: CDR1 SGHKS, CDR2 YYEKEE (reference sequence). The CDR3 sequence: CASSLQASPIYEQYF.

The chain carries TRBV6-1 and TRBJ1-2; TCRdb's D gene call, TRBD1, goes unchecked for lack of DNA. The germline gives CDR1 MNHNS, CDR2 SASEGT. The CDR3 runs to 12 residues. The chain's CDR3 is CASRRYREGYTF.

This chain joins TRBV6-5 and TRBJ2-3; the D call from TCRdb, TRBD2, cannot be confirmed without DNA. Germline V gene data show CDR1 as MNHEY and CDR2 as SVGAGI. CDR3 length: 14 amino acids. The CDR3 protein is CASSHGPASDTQYF.